These 8 T cell receptor beta chains were sequenced from one sample in a study of blood T cell repertoires in COVID-19. Assay: immunoSEQ multiplex PCR; the TCRdb copy retains only in-frame clones and omits some. This sample has around 200,000 clones, with about 90% found just once. The sample was peripheral blood. The receptors shown here come from a man between 65 and 80 years old with active or convalescent COVID-19.

The gene calls are TRBV28 and TRBJ2-3; TRBD1 agrees at 11 bases. V gave up 4 bases and J gave up 4 bases; unmatched junction bases: 4. This CDR3 comprises 15 residues. In germline, CDR1 is MDHEN, CDR2 SYDVKM. CDR3 bases: TGTGCCAGCAGTTGGACAGGGGGCGAGTCAGATACGCAGTATTTT. The encoded protein is CASSWTGGESDTQYF.

The chain employs TRBV12-5 and TRBJ1-1, with 8 bases aligning to TRBD1. The length of the CDR3 is 14 residues. Germline CDR1 reads LGHNT; CDR2 reads FRNRAP. The V segment lost 6 bases and the J segment 4 bases; nucleotides outside the gene matches: 7. The CDR3 DNA reads as TGTGCTAGTGGCCCCAGGGGGCGAGCCACTGAAGCTTTCTTT. This gives the protein CASGPRGRATEAFF.

The rearrangement joins TRBV11-3 to TRBJ2-7, with 12 bases matching TRBD2. This CDR3 region has 16 residues. The germline gives CDR1 SGHNT, CDR2 YENEEA. The V segment lost 1 base and the J segment 5 bases; nucleotides outside the gene matches: 6. CDR3 in DNA: TGTGCCAGCAGCTTAGGACTAGCGGGAGTATTGGACGAGCAGTACTTC. Protein: CASSLGLAGVLDEQYF.

The rearrangement links TRBV6-2 or TRBV6-3 to TRBJ2-7; 12 positions agree with TRBD1. The germline V gene encodes CDR1 MNHEY and CDR2 SVGEGT. The ends lost 4 bases at V and 5 bases at J; junction bases unmatched: 6. The length of the CDR3 is 15 residues. This CDR3 is CASSSAGTGGDEQYF. The CDR3 DNA follows: TGTGCCAGCAGTTCTGCCGGGACAGGGGGCGACGAGCAGTACTTC.

The chain uses TRBV13 and TRBJ1-2; 7 nucleotides match TRBD1. V trimming: 4 bases; J trimming: 4 bases; junction bases outside the gene matches: 9. Germline values: CDR1 PRHDT, CDR2 FYEKMQ (reference sequence). The CDR3 is 15 residues long. The CDR3 here is CASSSTFDRVYGYTF. The DNA for the CDR3 is TGTGCCAGCAGCTCGACCTTCGACAGGGTCTATGGCTACACCTTC. The variable domain in full, with the rest retrieved from reference TRBV13 and TRBJ1-2, is AAGVIQSPRHLIKEKRETATLKCYPIPRHDTVYWYQQGPGQDPQFLISFYEKMQSDKGSIPDRFSAQQFSDYHSELNMSSLELGDSALYFCASSSTFDRVYGYTFGSGTRLTVV.

The CDR3, as DNA: TGTGCCAGCAGTAACAGGGGGAATGCAGGGGAGACCCAGTACTTC. This translates into CASSNRGNAGETQYF. The rearrangement links TRBV6-5 to TRBJ2-5; TRBD1 matches at 8 bases. CDR1 and CDR2 from the germline V gene are MNHEY and SVGAGI. Losses at the gene ends were 5 bases for V and 5 bases for J; bases not matched to a gene: 10. The CDR3 spans 15 residues.

V gene TRBV4-1 combines with J gene TRBJ1-5; weak D call: TRBD1 (5 bases). V lost 4 bases and J lost 1, with 23 bases in between. Germline V gene lookup returns CDR1 MGHRA and CDR2 YSYEKL. The CDR3 loop spans 19 amino acids. The CDR3 reads CASSRGAGRPLGSNQPQHF. In DNA, the CDR3 is TGCGCCAGCAGCCGAGGGGCGGGGCGGCCTTTGGGCAGCAATCAGCCCCAGCATTTT.

The chain links TRBV5-5 to TRBJ2-3; the D gene is possibly TRBD2 (5 bases). V lost 0 bases, J lost 1 base, and 15 bases lay in between. The germline V gene has CDR1 SGHKS and CDR2 YYEKEE (reference sequence). This CDR3 contains 17 residues. The CDR3 spells CASSLGLSGRRTDTQYF. CDR3 nucleotides: TGTGCCAGCAGCTTGGGACTAAGCGGTCGCCGCACAGATACGCAGTATTTT.